Given below is one T cell receptor beta chain in context. The antigen remains undetermined. Primers: 60 Vbeta forward and 13 Jbeta reverse. TCRdb's copy holds only in-frame clones and misses some; the assay was immunoSEQ multiplex PCR. This table lists approximately 200,000 clones. The sample is drawn from a study of cytomegalovirus exposure and HLA in healthy donors. Study overall: About 82 million unique TCRs from HLA-typed donors were held in an early release of data. Findings and caveats of the study: Analysis was carried out at a later point, and it linked a missense DCLRE1C variant to TCR beta V- and J-gene trimming.

This CDR3 has 15 amino acids. Germline assignment: CDR1 SGHNT and CDR2 YYREEE (reference sequence). Trimming stripped 5 bases from V and 2 bases from J, with 16 bases between. This chain joins TRBV5-4 and TRBJ2-5; a weak D match, TRBD1 (6 bases). This receptor was obtained from a boy aged 10-17 years in good health and CMV-seronegative. The sample was PBMCs. The CDR3 DNA sequence: TGTGCCAGCAGGCGAGGACAGACAGTTCAAGAGACCCAGTACTTC. It encodes CASRRGQTVQETQYF.